A selection of T cell receptor beta chains follows, all from one sample in a study of OX40 agonist ivuxolimab in advanced cancers. Libraries were prepared by immunoSEQ multiplex PCR; TCRdb keeps only in-frame clonotypes and omits some of them. The sample consists of over 55,000 clones, around 82% of them appearing once. The sequencing here drew on CD4+ or CD8+ T cells sorted from blood, taken in a trial of the OX40 agonist ivuxolimab. Receptors originate from an adult with an advanced solid tumor such as melanoma, head and neck, liver or kidney cancer. The CDR3 runs from the conserved cysteine through the conserved F or W. The D gene is left open where the match is weak. Not every row has a clone size; where given, it reads once, few, many or a size class.

-,TRBV5-4,-,TRBJ1-1,TGTGCCAGCAGCCGGGACTGGAACACTGAAGCTTTCTTT,CASSRDWNTEAFF
-,TRBV5-1,-,TRBJ1-2,TGCGCCAGCAGCTTGTCCATAGGACAGCCTGGGGACTATGGCTACACCTTC,CASSLSIGQPGDYGYTF
-,TRBV28,-,TRBJ2-7,TGTGCCATTGGGTCAAGCTACGAGCAGTACTTC,CAIGSSYEQYF
-,TRBV7-2,-,TRBJ2-3,TGTGCCAGCAGCTTAGCGGGTACGGGGATTAATACGCAGTATTTT,CASSLAGTGINTQYF
-,TRBV6-1,TRBD2,TRBJ2-5,TGTGCCAGCAGTGAATTGGGGGGGGAGACCCAGTACTTC,CASSELGGETQYF
few,TRBV4-2,TRBD2,TRBJ2-7,TGTGCCAGCAGCCAAGCCCTCGGGAGCGGGGGTTCCTACGAGCAGTACTTC,CASSQALGSGGSYEQYF
-,TRBV5-1,-,TRBJ2-3,TGCGCCAGCAGCCTCCCATCTGGCGGGGAAACAGATACGCAGTATTTT,CASSLPSGGETDTQYF
-,TRBV6-5,TRBD1,TRBJ1-2,TGTGCCAGCAGGGGGGGACAGGGAGACTATGGCTACACCTTC,CASRGGQGDYGYTF
-,TRBV10-1,-,TRBJ2-3,TGCGCCAGCAGTGAGGCGACCGTCCTAGATACGCAGTATTTT,CASSEATVLDTQYF
-,TRBV30,-,TRBJ2-3,TGTGCCTGGACCGACGGACTCACAGATACGCAGTATTTT,CAWTDGLTDTQYF
-,TRBV28,-,TRBJ1-2,TGTGCCAGCAGGGGGTGGCCAGCTAACTATGGCTACACCTTC,CASRGWPANYGYTF
-,TRBV29-1,-,TRBJ1-2,TGCAGCGTTGAAGAGGGTGGCTACACCTTC,CSVEEGGYTF
-,TRBV7-2,-,TRBJ2-7,TGTGCCAGCAGCTTGTCCTGGGCTGCCGAGCAGTACTTC,CASSLSWAAEQYF
-,TRBV5-1,TRBD1,TRBJ2-2,TGCGCCAGCAGCCAGGGGGCGCTCGGGGAGCTGTTTTTT,CASSQGALGELFF
-,TRBV29-1,-,TRBJ2-5,TGCAGCGTTGAAGATGAAAAGGAAGAGACCCAGTACTTC,CSVEDEKEETQYF
-,TRBV7-3,-,TRBJ2-5,TGTGCCAGCAGCCCGGGACCGCAAGAGACCCAGTACTTC,CASSPGPQETQYF
-,TRBV9,-,TRBJ1-4,TGTGCCAGCACCGAGGACGACTCAGGTGGTGAAAAACTGTTTTTT,CASTEDDSGGEKLFF
few,TRBV5-5,TRBD2,TRBJ2-5,TGTGCCAGCAGCCCCAGACTAGCGGGAGGGGGAGAGACCCAGTACTTC,CASSPRLAGGGETQYF
-,TRBV11-2,TRBD1,TRBJ2-5,TGTGCCAGCAGGCCCCGGGACAGCAGGGAGACCCAGTACTTC,CASRPRDSRETQYF
-,TRBV28,-,TRBJ1-5,TGTGCCAGCAGTTTATGGGGGGGAAGGCAGCCCCAGCATTTT,CASSLWGGRQPQHF
-,TRBV5-4,TRBD2,TRBJ2-3,TGTGCCAGCAGCTCAGCGGGGGTAGGCACAGATACGCAGTATTTT,CASSSAGVGTDTQYF
few,TRBV2,-,TRBJ1-6,TGTGCCAGCATGGTCTGGGGCGGGTCACCCCTCCACTTT,CASMVWGGSPLHF
-,TRBV2,TRBD1,TRBJ1-6,TGTGCCAGCAGCCCCAGGACAGGGGTAGTTTCACCCCTCCACTTT,CASSPRTGVVSPLHF
-,TRBV5-1,TRBD1,TRBJ1-3,TGCGCCAGCAGCTTGGGACAGGGGGCGAAAGGAAACACCATATATTTT,CASSLGQGAKGNTIYF
-,TRBV10-1,TRBD1,TRBJ1-1,TGCGCCAGCAGTTACAAACGGGACAGGGGGCCCACTGAAGCTTTCTTT,CASSYKRDRGPTEAFF
once,TRBV19,TRBD2,TRBJ2-7,TGTGCCAGTAGTATAACTAGCGGCCGATCCTACGAGCAGTACTTC,CASSITSGRSYEQYF
-,TRBV11-2,-,TRBJ2-5,TGTGCCAGCAGCTTAGCGGGTGTAGGCCCATGGGAAGAGACCCAGTACTTC,CASSLAGVGPWEETQYF
once,TRBV5-1,-,TRBJ1-1,TGCGCCAGCAGCGCGGTGGGTGGGAACACTGAAGCTTTCTTT,CASSAVGGNTEAFF
-,TRBV27,-,TRBJ2-2,TGTGCCAGCAGTTTTACGAGGGGGAACACCGGGGAGCTGTTTTTT,CASSFTRGNTGELFF
-,TRBV10-3,-,TRBJ2-1,TGTGCCAGCCACCGGGACCCAGTGAAGGTGGATGAGCAGTTCTTC,CASHRDPVKVDEQFF
-,TRBV5-6,-,TRBJ1-2,TGTGCCAGCAGCTCAGGGGACTATGGCTACACCTTC,CASSSGDYGYTF
-,TRBV7-6,-,TRBJ2-5,TGTGCCAGCAGCTTAGTTAGTTGGGAGACCCAGTACTTC,CASSLVSWETQYF
-,TRBV21-1,-,TRBJ1-5,TGTGCCAGCAGCAAAGGCGGGGGACGGAATAGCAATCAGCCCCAGCATTTT,CASSKGGGRNSNQPQHF
-,TRBV30,TRBD1,TRBJ2-3,TGTGCCTGGAGCCCGGGACAGGGGGCAGATACGCAGTATTTT,CAWSPGQGADTQYF
-,TRBV7-3,-,TRBJ2-5,TGTGCCAGCAGCTCTCTTACCCAAGAGACCCAGTACTTC,CASSSLTQETQYF
few,TRBV29-1,-,TRBJ2-1,TGCAGCGCTCCGACGAGGGGTAGCCAAAACGGTGAGCAGTTCTTC,CSAPTRGSQNGEQFF
-,TRBV5-1,TRBD2,TRBJ2-5,TGCGCCAGCAGCGATGGGGTACGGGGGGGTACTCAGGAGACCCAGTACTTC,CASSDGVRGGTQETQYF
-,TRBV19,-,TRBJ2-2,TGTGCCAGTAGTATTTGGGCAACCGGGGAGCTGTTTTTT,CASSIWATGELFF
-,TRBV2,-,TRBJ1-5,TGTGCCAGCAGTGAAGGGAGCGGGCAGCCCCAGCATTTT,CASSEGSGQPQHF
-,TRBV10-3,-,TRBJ2-3,TGTGCCATCAGGCAGGGGTCAGATACGCAGTATTTT,CAIRQGSDTQYF
-,TRBV9,TRBD2,TRBJ2-5,TGTGCCAGCAGCGCTATGGGGGGGCAAGAGACCCAGTACTTC,CASSAMGGQETQYF
-,TRBV5-6,-,TRBJ2-6,TGTGCCAGCAGCTTGGCAGGGACTGGGGCCAACGTCCTGACTTTC,CASSLAGTGANVLTF
-,TRBV13,-,TRBJ2-3,TGTGCCAGCAGCACAAGGGGGGCGCCTAGCACAGATACGCAGTATTTT,CASSTRGAPSTDTQYF
-,TRBV4-1,-,TRBJ1-1,TGCGCCAGCAGCCAAGAGCCGGGGCCCACTGAAGCTTTCTTT,CASSQEPGPTEAFF
-,TRBV19,TRBD1,TRBJ1-2,TGTGCCAGTAGTGGGATGACAGGGGGCTTGGATGGCTACACCTTC,CASSGMTGGLDGYTF
-,TRBV5-1,-,TRBJ2-2,TGCGCCAGCAGCTTGGATGTCAGGGACGGGGAGCTGTTTTTT,CASSLDVRDGELFF